These T cell receptor beta chains were read from a single sample in a study of tumor and adjacent non-tumor tissue in lung cancer. Each CDR3 protein gets one entry after TCRdb re-called the multiplex PCR reads with MiXCR. The profile shows tens of thousands of distinct CDR3 sequences, under 70% of them singletons. The sample taken for sequencing was distant non-tumor lung tissue. The receptors were gathered from a woman in her forties or fifties with non-small cell lung cancer. The CDR3 runs from the conserved cysteine through the conserved F or W. The D gene is left open where the match is weak. Expanded clones are given a class, and other clones once, few, many or no size at all.

D: .
J: TRBJ2-7
size: once
V: TRBV13
CDR3: CASSPLRPEHQDYEQYF

D: TRBD1
J: TRBJ1-2
size: .
V: TRBV7-2
CDR3: CASSRDSDGYTF

D: .
J: TRBJ1-5
size: .
V: TRBV15
CDR3: CATSRDVRFNQSQHF

D: .
J: TRBJ2-1
size: many
V: TRBV7-8
CDR3: CASSLVDEQFF

D: .
J: TRBJ1-2
size: .
V: TRBV28
CDR3: CASSTPVISGYGYSF

D: .
J: TRBJ2-5
size: .
V: TRBV11-2
CDR3: CASSLDRQETRYF

D: .
J: TRBJ2-5
size: .
V: TRBV10-3
CDR3: CAISESGPGRSSETHYF

D: .
J: TRBJ2-3
size: .
V: TRBV11-2
CDR3: CASGYQGGEADTQYF

D: .
J: TRBJ2-1
size: .
V: TRBV5-1
CDR3: CASSLDREVYKQFF

D: TRBD2
J: TRBJ2-1
size: .
V: TRBV20-1
CDR3: CNASGRNSYSEQFF

D: .
J: TRBJ2-1
size: many
V: TRBV6-5
CDR3: CASSYGSSYNEQFF

D: .
J: TRBJ1-2
size: many
V: TRBV6-1
CDR3: CASRENSYGYTF

D: .
J: TRBJ2-5
size: once
V: TRBV20-1
CDR3: CSAQYRAIQETQYF

D: .
J: TRBJ2-2
size: .
V: TRBV11-2
CDR3: CASSLSPTGELFF

D: .
J: TRBJ2-3
size: .
V: TRBV24-1
CDR3: CATSDGTRTDMQYF

D: .
J: TRBJ2-1
size: .
V: TRBV11-2
CDR3: CASSLGLGNEQFF

D: .
J: TRBJ2-7
size: .
V: TRBV5-6
CDR3: CTSSETGVPYEQYF

D: TRBD1
J: TRBJ1-2
size: .
V: TRBV18
CDR3: CASSPSGTGAHYGYTF

D: .
J: TRBJ1-2
size: .
V: TRBV29-1
CDR3: CSVEQRGYGYTF

D: .
J: TRBJ1-1
size: .
V: TRBV6-2/TRBV6-3
CDR3: CAGSYALTPRGTEAFF

D: TRBD2
J: TRBJ2-1
size: .
V: TRBV6-5
CDR3: CASRIRASGSGEQFF

D: TRBD2
J: TRBJ2-7
size: many
V: TRBV6-5
CDR3: CASSNGLADSSSYEQYF

D: TRBD1
J: TRBJ2-2
size: many
V: TRBV6-2/TRBV6-3
CDR3: CASRTGSAGELFF

D: .
J: TRBJ2-3
size: .
V: TRBV11-2
CDR3: CASSLAPGLPTLDTQYF

D: TRBD1
J: TRBJ1-2
size: .
V: TRBV29-1
CDR3: CSVKAGQGIESYGYTF

D: TRBD1
J: TRBJ1-6
size: .
V: TRBV20-1
CDR3: CSAQTPGQRNSPLQF

D: .
J: TRBJ2-3
size: many
V: TRBV6-2/TRBV6-3
CDR3: CASLGADTQYF

D: TRBD1
J: TRBJ1-5
size: many
V: TRBV6-2/TRBV6-3
CDR3: CASTRGNQPQHF

D: .
J: TRBJ2-3
size: .
V: TRBV11-1
CDR3: CASRVATWADTQYF

D: TRBD2
J: TRBJ2-1
size: .
V: TRBV29-1
CDR3: CSVEEGRREGPYNEQFF

D: .
J: TRBJ1-2
size: .
V: TRBV29-1
CDR3: CSVEEGRRYCYTF

D: TRBD2
J: TRBJ2-1
size: .
V: TRBV11-2
CDR3: CASSRTSVNYNEQFF

D: .
J: TRBJ1-1
size: many
V: TRBV29-1
CDR3: CSVGRPTGFAEAFF

D: TRBD1
J: TRBJ1-5
size: few
V: TRBV24-1
CDR3: CATSDHGTGDNQPQHF

D: .
J: TRBJ2-7
size: many
V: TRBV12-3/TRBV12-4
CDR3: CASRWGSGTSSEQYF

D: .
J: TRBJ2-1
size: .
V: TRBV12-3/TRBV12-4
CDR3: CANRVAGYNEQFF

D: .
J: TRBJ1-5
size: once
V: TRBV11-2
CDR3: CASSLAGRGHHLQHF

D: TRBD1
J: TRBJ2-3
size: .
V: TRBV29-1
CDR3: CIVEDFIGRGLSTDTQYF

D: TRBD1
J: TRBJ2-2
size: .
V: TRBV7-9
CDR3: CAGSRGTDTVELFF

D: .
J: TRBJ2-7
size: .
V: TRBV28
CDR3: CASSPSFGDPVQYF

D: .
J: TRBJ2-1
size: .
V: TRBV10-1
CDR3: CARSPDSGLGGAYEQFF

D: TRBD2
J: TRBJ2-7
size: many
V: TRBV6-5
CDR3: CASRGTSGRVTEQYF

D: TRBD1
J: TRBJ1-2
size: .
V: TRBV11-2
CDR3: CASSTRIGGASTF

D: .
J: TRBJ1-1
size: .
V: TRBV5-1
CDR3: CASSPDPCLLNTEAFF

D: TRBD1
J: TRBJ1-5
size: .
V: TRBV11-3
CDR3: CVSSLSQGCNQPQHF

D: TRBD2
J: TRBJ2-7
size: .
V: TRBV5-1
CDR3: CASCLGTSRVHEQYF

D: .
J: TRBJ2-1
size: .
V: TRBV20-1
CDR3: CSARDLEGKYNERLF

D: .
J: TRBJ2-1
size: .
V: TRBV11-2
CDR3: CASTSRSWASLGEHFF

D: .
J: TRBJ1-2
size: few
V: TRBV29-1
CDR3: CSVWGGFDYGYTF

D: .
J: TRBJ1-1
size: once
V: TRBV12-3/TRBV12-4
CDR3: CASNITLGEAFF